Listed here are 3 T cell receptor beta chains from one sample, sequenced in a study of prognosis after radiotherapy for stage I lung cancer. With two-round multiplex PCR, TCR beta CDR3 sequences were amplified from genomic DNA. Every TRBV and TRBJ gene had its own specific primer in first-round PCR. TCRdb reanalysed the multiplex PCR reads using MiXCR and keeps one entry per CDR3 protein. This sample has some 56,000 distinct CDR3 sequences, with more than 25% found just once. The material sequenced was PBMCs, taken before or after stereotactic body radiation therapy (not recorded which). These receptors originate from a donor over 45 with non-small cell lung cancer.

This clonotype came up once. This sequence joins TRBV11-2 and TRBJ2-7, with TRBD1 matching over 10 bases. This CDR3 spans 14 amino acids. Germline V gene lookup returns CDR1 SGHAT and CDR2 FQNNGV. V gave up 4 bases and J gave up 12 bases; unmatched junction bases: 12. CDR3 loop: CASSSGTGVYVRYF. CDR3 sequence (DNA): TGTGCCAGCAGCTCTGGGACAGGGGTGTACGTGCGGTACTTC.

The table lists this clonotype with many counts. The chain couples TRBV4-1 to TRBJ1-2; the D gene is possibly TRBD1 (6 bases). The CDR3 covers 14 residues. V lost 1 base and J lost 8, with 14 bases in between. Per germline, CDR1 MGHRA and CDR2 YSYEKL. CDR3 DNA: TGCGCCAGCAGCCAAGTAGGATCAGGGGCCGGCTACACCTTC. This encodes CASSQVGSGAGYTF.

Details on this clonotype: Just one base apart from a much larger clone, this may be a read error. This sequence joins TRBV18 and TRBJ2-7, with 9 positions matching TRBD1. The J segment lost 6 bases and the V segment lost 2 bases, leaving 14 bases of the junction unmatched. From germline, CDR1 is KGHSH and CDR2 LQKENI. The CDR3 extends over 17 amino acids. For the CDR3, the DNA is TGTGCCAGCTCACCAGTGACAGGGGGACTTCAGTCTGGCGAGCAGTACTTC. Its translation: CASSPVTGGLQSGEQYF.